This passage covers 23 T cell receptor beta chains from one sample sequenced in a study of T cells in localized non-small cell lung cancer. TCRdb's table, derived via immunoSEQ multiplex PCR, lists solely in-frame clones and lacks some. The sample lists around 1,400 clones, over 15% occurring once. Sequences were derived from lung tumor tissue, sampled before any cancer treatment. These receptors originate from a woman aged 40-69 years with stage I lung adenocarcinoma.

The V call is TRBV5-1, the J call TRBJ1-4; the D is unclear. Trimming removed 0 bases from V and 4 bases from J, with 10 bases in between. The CDR3 is 15 amino acids. Germline-derived CDR1 and CDR2 are SGHRS and YFSETQ. The CDR3: CASSLAGQDNEKLFF. CDR3 nucleotides: TGCGCCAGCAGCTTGGCCGGCCAGGATAATGAAAAACTGTTTTTT. Variable domain in full (rest from reference TRBV5-1 and TRBJ1-4): KAGVTQTPRYLIKTRGQQVTLSCSPISGHRSVSWYQQTPGQGLQFLFEYFSETQRNKGNFPGRFSGRQFSNSRSEMNVSTLELGDSALYLCASSLAGQDNEKLFFGSGTQLSVL.

The rearrangement joins TRBV6-8 to TRBJ2-3; D gene unclear. Trimming left V 0 bases short and J 0 bases short, with 10 bases between. The CDR3 totals 16 residues. In germline, CDR1 is MNHGY, CDR2 SAAAGT. The CDR3 DNA reads TGTGCCAGCAGTTACTCATGGATTCTTAGCACAGATACGCAGTATTTT. Its protein product is CASSYSWILSTDTQYF.

The chain is built from TRBV19 and TRBJ2-3; D uncertain. Trimming removed 5 bases at V and 4 bases at J, with 10 bases between. In germline, CDR1 is LNHDA, CDR2 SQIVND (reference sequence). This CDR3 has 13 residues. The CDR3 DNA reads TGTGCCAGTAGTGTGGGTTGGTCAGATACGCAGTATTTT. The encoded protein is CASSVGWSDTQYF.

Relative to its sample, this clone is medium-sized. The rearrangement uses TRBV6-8 and TRBJ1-2; 7 nucleotides match TRBD1. The trim removed 4 bases at V and 4 bases at J, leaving 9 bases unmatched. CDR3 length equals 15 residues. Germline CDR1 and CDR2: MNHGY and SAAAGT. The CDR3, as DNA: TGTGCCAGCAGTTCGTACTGGACAGGCGGCTATGGCTACACCTTC. It specifies CASSSYWTGGYGYTF.

This chain joins TRBV18 and TRBJ1-5, with D unclear. The CDR3 runs 13 residues. CDR1 KGHSH and CDR2 LQKENI come from the germline V gene. Between the trimmed V and J ends, which lost 5 bases and 7 bases, there was a span of 12 bases. The CDR3 DNA reads TGTGCCAGCTCAGTGGAAAACCGGCAGCCCCAGCATTTT. Residues: CASSVENRQPQHF.

CDR3 DNA: TGTGCCAGCAGCTTATCGACAGAGGAGACCCAGTACTTC. Amino acid sequence: CASSLSTEETQYF. The V and J genes are TRBV9 and TRBJ2-5, with TRBD1 as a possible D gene (5 bases). Deletions cut 4 bases from V and 5 bases from J, with 12 bases between. This CDR3 is built from 13 residues. CDR1 is SGDLS and CDR2 is YYNGEE in the germline V gene.

By proportion, this clone is large. This chain joins TRBV18 and TRBJ1-1; D not certain. Germline-derived CDR1 and CDR2 are KGHSH and LQKENI. V was trimmed by 1 base and J by 0 bases, leaving 9 bases between them. This CDR3 is built from 15 residues. The CDR3 spells CASSPHHGMNTEAFF. CDR3 in DNA: TGTGCCAGCTCACCACATCACGGCATGAACACTGAAGCTTTCTTT.

This chain joins TRBV11-3 and TRBJ1-1; tentative D call: TRBD1 (5 bases). Deletions cut 6 bases from V and 1 base from J, with 12 bases between. Germline CDR1 is SGHNT and CDR2 is YENEEA. The CDR3 has 14 amino acids. The CDR3 region has the DNA TGTGCCAGCAGATCTCCCGGGGGGAACACTGAAGCTTTCTTT. Its protein product is CASRSPGGNTEAFF.

This clone is large (0.1 to 1%) by share. The chain carries TRBV11-3 and TRBJ2-5, with D unresolved. Trimming took off 2 bases at V and 2 bases at J, with 18 bases between the two ends. Germline-derived CDR1 and CDR2 are SGHNT and YENEEA. The CDR3 runs to 17 residues. CDR3 loop: CASSLPPGLAEQETQYF. CDR3 nucleotide sequence: TGTGCCAGCAGCTTACCCCCCGGATTAGCAGAGCAAGAGACCCAGTACTTC.

This clone was seen a few times. The chain uses TRBV28 and TRBJ1-1; D is undetermined. Trimming stripped 3 bases from V and 4 bases from J, with 9 bases between. CDR3 length equals 13 residues. Germline CDR1 is MDHEN and CDR2 is SYDVKM. The CDR3 DNA sequence: TGTGCCAGCAGTTTCGCCGGGGTCACTGAAGCTTTCTTT. Protein sequence: CASSFAGVTEAFF. Based on the CDR3 plus reference TRBV28 and TRBJ1-1, the full variable domain is DVKVTQSSRYLVKRTGEKVFLECVQDMDHENMFWYRQDPGLGLRLIYFSYDVKMKEKGDIPEGYSVSREKKERFSLILESASTNQTSMYLCASSFAGVTEAFFGQGTRLTVV.

This clone is labeled as medium-sized. The rearrangement links TRBV6-7 to TRBJ2-1; perhaps TRBD1 as D (5 bases). TRBV6-7 is noted as an ORF with a role that remains uncertain. This CDR3 is 11 amino acids long. Trimming took off 4 bases at V and 9 bases at J, with 7 bases between the two ends. The CDR3 loop reads CASSSRGEQFF. The CDR3 region has the DNA TGTGCCAGCAGTTCTAGGGGTGAGCAGTTCTTC.

A few counts support this clone. The chain carries TRBV25-1 and TRBJ1-2; maybe TRBD1 (6 bases). Germline V lookup: CDR1 MGHDK, CDR2 SYGVNS. Between the trimmed V and J ends, which lost 2 bases and 0 bases, there was a span of 16 bases. CDR3 length: 17 amino acids. The CDR3 DNA sequence: TGTGCCAGCAGTGAAATGGGGGCAGGGGAGGCTAACTATGGCTACACCTTC. Its translation is CASSEMGAGEANYGYTF.

This clone has just a few counts. The chain carries TRBV23-1 and TRBJ2-1; the D gene is possibly TRBD1 (7 bases). Being an ORF, TRBV23-1 has a function that is uncertain. CDR3 size: 13 residues. V lost 6 bases to trimming and J lost 12 bases, with 18 bases between them. CDR3 in amino acids: CASSKTGEVRQFF. The CDR3 DNA follows: TGCGCCAGCAGCAAAACAGGGGAGGTGAGGCAGTTCTTC.

By share of the sample, this clone is hyperexpanded. The rearrangement links TRBV19 to TRBJ2-4; D perhaps matches TRBD1 (6 bases). The germline V gene has CDR1 LNHDA and CDR2 SQIVND (reference sequence). Trimming removed 6 bases at V and 5 bases at J, with 8 bases between. This CDR3 has 12 amino acids. The CDR3 sequence is CASSRQENIQYF. The CDR3 DNA sequence: TGTGCCAGTAGCCGACAGGAAAACATTCAGTACTTC.

This clone was detected only a few times. The chain has TRBV6-8 and TRBJ1-2, with 8 bases lining up with TRBD1. Looked up from germline, CDR1 is MNHGY and CDR2 is SAAAGT. CDR3 length: 14 amino acids. Trimming removed 6 bases from V and 7 bases from J; junction bases left unmatched: 10. DNA of the CDR3: TGTGCCAGCAGCTCCGTCGACAGGGGAAGTGGCTACACCTTC. As protein: CASSSVDRGSGYTF.

The chain employs TRBV6-8 and TRBJ1-3; TRBD1 aligns across 12 bases. This CDR3 region has 17 residues. The V and J ends lost 2 bases and 3 bases, in that order; junction bases with no gene match: 5. Germline CDR1 is MNHGY and CDR2 is SAAAGT. The CDR3 loop is CASSYTGQGALGNTIYF. CDR3 DNA: TGTGCCAGCAGTTACACGGGACAGGGGGCGCTTGGAAACACCATATATTTT.

This clone is judged medium-sized (0.01 to 0.1%). The chain has TRBV7-4 and TRBJ1-6; tentative D call: TRBD1 (5 bases). Per germline, CDR1 SGHVT and CDR2 SQSDAQ. Trimming stripped 4 bases from V and 9 bases from J, with 16 bases between. This CDR3 is 15 amino acids long. The DNA for the CDR3 is TGTGCCAGCAGCTCCGGGCCCCCGGGGGGTTCACCCCTCCACTTT. It specifies CASSSGPPGGSPLHF.

The chain has TRBV11-3 and TRBJ1-1, with 7 bases matching TRBD1. Germline-derived CDR1 and CDR2 are SGHNT and YENEEA. This CDR3 has 15 amino acids. After removal of 5 bases from V and 5 bases from J, the junction contained 11 bases not matched to a gene. This CDR3 is CASSPDSSRGTEAFF. In DNA form, the CDR3 reads TGTGCCAGCAGCCCGGACAGCTCCAGGGGGACTGAAGCTTTCTTT.

The V gene is TRBV23-1, the J gene TRBJ2-7; D unresolved. TRBV23-1 is identified as an open reading frame with a role that is uncertain. This CDR3 comprises 13 residues. V dropped 6 bases and J dropped 6 bases, with 15 bases sitting between them. CDR3 DNA: TGCGCCAGCAGCCAAGAGGTGGCAGCCGAGCAGTACTTC. Translation gives CASSQEVAAEQYF.

The chain links TRBV6-8 to TRBJ2-2; TRBD1 aligns across 7 bases. V was pared by 5 bases and J by 0 bases, with 12 bases of the junction left unmatched. This CDR3 contains 18 residues. The germline CDR1 and CDR2 sequences are MNHGY and SAAAGT. CDR3 residues: CASSPLVQGRSNTGELFF. The DNA for the CDR3 is TGTGCCAGCAGTCCCCTCGTACAGGGGCGGTCGAACACCGGGGAGCTGTTTTTT.

This clone is labeled medium-sized. The J gene is TRBJ2-2, the V gene TRBV9, with a possible D match to TRBD2 (5 bases). The ends were cut back, 0 bases at V and 0 bases at J, with 12 bases in the middle. This CDR3 region has 17 residues. The germline V gene has CDR1 SGDLS and CDR2 YYNGEE. In nucleotides, the CDR3 is TGTGCCAGCAGCGTAGATCGGGGATCGGCGAACACCGGGGAGCTGTTTTTT. The encoded protein is CASSVDRGSANTGELFF.

The table lists this clone with a few counts. V usage is TRBV7-4 and J usage is TRBJ1-4; D is perhaps TRBD1 (6 bases). V lost 5 bases and J 0 bases, leaving 13 bases between the germline ends. CDR1 is SGHVT and CDR2 is SQSDAQ in the germline V gene. The CDR3 is made up of 16 amino acids. The CDR3 DNA follows: TGTGCCAGCAGCGACAGGCCAGTTGCAACTAATGAAAAACTGTTTTTT. It yields the protein CASSDRPVATNEKLFF.

By its share, this clone is medium-sized (0.01 to 0.1%). This chain joins TRBV11-3 and TRBJ2-2; TRBD2 matches 13 bases. The trim removed 5 bases at V and 1 base at J, leaving 7 bases unmatched. In germline, CDR1 is SGHNT, CDR2 YENEEA. This CDR3 is built from 18 residues. CDR3 coding DNA: TGTGCCAGCAGCCTCCGGACTAGCGGGGGCCAGAACACCGGGGAGCTGTTTTTT. It is translated as CASSLRTSGGQNTGELFF.